The clone carrying this T cell receptor beta chain has just a few counts. No antigen is known for it. Individual cDNA molecules were tagged with unique molecular identifiers. TCRdb re-called the 5' RACE reads through MiXCR, storing one row per CDR3 protein. The sample has roughly 47,000 distinct CDR3 sequences, about 25% seen once. This record belongs to a study of early T cells in non-severe SARS-CoV-2 infection. Study-level background: The study sequenced bulk RNA from unsorted whole blood, with chains unpaired. Findings and limits, study-wide: Private and CD4 specificities were missed by VDJdb matching, skewed to anti-spike CD8.

This CDR3 is 14 amino acids long. CDR1 is SEHNR, CDR2 FQNEAQ, per germline (reference sequence). Trimming removed 2 bases at V and 2 bases at J, with 9 bases between. The sequencing used whole blood, collected at baseline. V gene TRBV7-9 combines with J gene TRBJ1-2, with TRBD1 as a possible D gene (6 bases). This TCR derives from an adult who was a healthcare worker with PCR-confirmed SARS-CoV-2 infection or an uninfected control (not recorded which). The CDR3 nucleotides are TGTGCCAGCAGCTTATTCGACAGGAACTATGGCTACACCTTC. It codes for CASSLFDRNYGYTF. Drawing the rest from reference TRBV7-9 and TRBJ1-2, the complete variable domain is DTGVSQNPRHKITKRGQNVTFRCDPISEHNRLYWYRQTLGQGPEFLTYFQNEAQLEKSRLLSDRFSAERPKGSFSTLEIQRTEQGDSAMYLCASSLFDRNYGYTFGSGTRLTVV.